This T cell receptor (beta chain) was retrieved from a study of control samples from healthy donors and cancer patients. Generated by immunoSEQ multiplex PCR, the TCRdb table keeps only in-frame clones and is missing some. Of fewer than 100,000 clones in the sample, about four fifths were seen once. V gave up 1 base and J gave up 2 bases, with 15 bases separating them. The CDR3 contains 17 residues. Germline lookup yields CDR1 SGHNT and CDR2 YYREEE (reference sequence). Input material: blood. The clonotype was recovered from a woman aged 55-69 years in good health. The rearrangement joins TRBV5-4 to TRBJ2-2, with TRBD2 as a possible D gene (6 bases). The DNA for the CDR3 is TGTGCCAGCAGCTTGAGAGTGGCTAGCGCAAACACCGGGGAGCTGTTTTTT. Protein: CASSLRVASANTGELFF.